The 12 T cell receptor beta chains below come from one sample, sequenced in a study of T-cell memory formation after mild COVID-19. TCRdb fed the 5' RACE reads into MiXCR, producing one record per CDR3 protein. The sample comprises 150,000 to 200,000 distinct CDR3 sequences, 10% to 15% of which are singletons, and 2.5% to 4% rests with the top ten. Material for sequencing was PBMCs or a T cell subset sorted from them (not recorded which). The receptors originated from a man aged 18 to 30 who had mild COVID-19 (a few samples of this study predate the infection). Cell type and time point are not known.

This clonotype was seen only a few times. The gene calls are TRBV5-1 and TRBJ1-1, with D perhaps TRBD1 (6 bases). CDR1 SGHRS and CDR2 YFSETQ come from the germline V gene. Trimming stripped 4 bases from V and 1 base from J, with 14 bases between. This CDR3 has 15 residues. CDR3 protein: CASSPGTLGNTEAFF. CDR3 nucleotides: TGCGCCAGCAGCCCCGGGACACTGGGGAACACTGAAGCTTTCTTT.

This clonotype has a handful of counts. The J gene is TRBJ2-7, the V gene TRBV28, with a tentative D call TRBD2 (6 bases). This CDR3 contains 13 residues. From germline, CDR1 is MDHEN and CDR2 SYDVKM. Trimming stripped 4 bases from V and 4 bases from J, with 11 bases between. The CDR3 sequence is CASSSPGAYEQYV. In DNA form, the CDR3 reads TGTGCCAGCAGTTCCCCGGGAGCTTACGAGCAGTACGTC.

The chain recombines TRBV25-1 with TRBJ2-3; TRBD1 matches 10 bases. The V gene's germline CDR1 is MGHDK and CDR2 SYGVNS. The junction had 7 bases not matched to a gene; V was cut back by 6 bases and J by 4 bases. CDR3 length: 15 amino acids. CDR3 sequence: CASSDPGQGADTQYF. For the CDR3, the DNA is TGTGCCAGCAGCGACCCAGGACAGGGGGCAGATACGCAGTATTTT.

In this sample, this clonotype turned up a few times. The chain carries TRBV18 and TRBJ1-1; D gene unclear. The CDR3 length is 12 residues. Germline V gene data show CDR1 as KGHSH and CDR2 as LQKENI. V dropped 5 bases and J dropped 7 bases, with 11 bases sitting between them. This CDR3 reads CASSKNGREAFF. CDR3 coding DNA: TGTGCCAGCTCAAAGAACGGGCGTGAAGCTTTCTTT.

This clonotype was seen a few times. This sequence joins TRBV6-5 and TRBJ2-5, with a weak D call TRBD1 (5 bases). This CDR3 contains 14 residues. Trimming shortened V by 1 base and J by 1 base, and 7 bases separated the two germline ends. Germline CDR1 and CDR2: MNHEY and SVGAGI. Here the CDR3 reads CASSYLTAQETQYF. In DNA form, the CDR3 reads TGTGCCAGCAGTTACTTGACAGCCCAAGAGACCCAGTACTTC.

In its sample, this clonotype was seen a few times. This chain connects TRBV7-3 to TRBJ1-2; 7 nucleotides agree with TRBD1. The CDR3 is made up of 14 amino acids. The germline V gene encodes CDR1 SGHTA and CDR2 FQGTGA. V was pared by 5 bases and J by 6 bases, with 9 bases of the junction left unmatched. CDR3 bases: TGTGCCAGCAGCCCGGCCCACAGGGGCAATGGCTACACCTTC. Its protein product is CASSPAHRGNGYTF. The entire variable domain, with the rest obtained from reference TRBV7-3 and TRBJ1-2, is as follows: GAGVSQTPSNKVTEKGKYVELRCDPISGHTALYWYRQSLGQGPEFLIYFQGTGAADDSGLPNDRFFAVRPEGSVSTLKIQRTERGDSAVYLCASSPAHRGNGYTFGSGTRLTVV.

The chain uses TRBV7-9 and TRBJ2-5; 7 bases are shared with TRBD1. The J segment lost 1 base and the V segment lost 5 bases, leaving 7 bases of the junction unmatched. The germline V gene has CDR1 SEHNR and CDR2 FQNEAQ (reference sequence). The CDR3 spans 15 residues. In DNA form, the CDR3 reads TGTGCCAGCAGCCCCAGGACAGGTCTCCAAGAGACCCAGTACTTC. Amino acid sequence: CASSPRTGLQETQYF.

The rearrangement links TRBV5-1 to TRBJ2-3; D unclear. Germline V CDR1 and CDR2: SGHRS, YFSETQ. V was cut by 0 bases and J by 4 bases, with 9 bases left in between. The CDR3 loop spans 14 amino acids. The chain's CDR3 is CASSLEAWADTQYF. DNA of the CDR3: TGCGCCAGCAGCTTGGAGGCGTGGGCAGATACGCAGTATTTT.

The V call is TRBV5-1, the J call TRBJ1-2, with D unresolved. CDR1 and CDR2 (germline): SGHRS, YFSETQ. CDR3 length equals 15 residues. Trimming removed 4 bases at V and 2 bases at J, with 15 bases between. CDR3 sequence (DNA): TGCGCCAGCAGCCCGGACCGGGGTTCAAACTATGGCTACACCTTC. It codes for CASSPDRGSNYGYTF.

The J gene is TRBJ2-1, the V gene TRBV7-8, with 10 nucleotides matching TRBD2. This CDR3 has 15 amino acids. J was trimmed by 4 bases and V by 3 bases; bases with no gene match: 3. Germline CDR1 and CDR2: SGHVS and FQNEAQ. CDR3 in amino acids: CASSLTAGGYNEQFF. The CDR3 DNA sequence: TGTGCCAGCAGCTTGACAGCGGGGGGGTACAATGAGCAGTTCTTC.

This rearrangement joins TRBV9 to TRBJ1-3; D unclear. Trimming removed 3 bases at V and 4 bases at J, with 8 bases between. CDR3 length equals 13 residues. From germline, CDR1 is SGDLS and CDR2 YYNGEE. The CDR3 spells CASSAYFGNTIYF. The CDR3 DNA is TGTGCCAGCAGCGCTTATTTCGGAAACACCATATATTTT.

The chain recombines TRBV6-6 with TRBJ2-6; the match to TRBD1 covers 8 bases. This CDR3 is 15 amino acids long. V shed 5 bases, J shed 4 bases, and the junction held 4 bases outside the gene matches. The germline gives CDR1 MNHNY, CDR2 SVGAGI (reference sequence). The CDR3 spells CASSLQGAGANVLTF. The CDR3 DNA reads TGTGCCAGCAGTCTCCAGGGGGCCGGGGCCAACGTCCTGACTTTC.